One sample yielded the 22 T cell receptor beta chains listed below, sequenced in a study of T cells in Graves' hyperthyroidism and ophthalmopathy. RNA transcripts served as the template for amplifying TCR beta CDR3 regions. Researchers ran a first-round RT-PCR on the TCR CDR3 using the HTBI primer set. Each CDR3 protein gets one entry after TCRdb re-called the multiplex PCR reads with MiXCR. Among under 400,000 distinct CDR3 sequences listed, roughly 15% were seen once. The sequenced sample consisted of blood. The source of these receptors is an older woman with Graves' ophthalmopathy.

This clonotype has just a few counts. The chain recombines TRBV14 with TRBJ2-5, with 13 bases lining up with TRBD2. This CDR3 is 19 amino acids long. V shed 1 base and J 4 bases; nucleotides not matched to a gene: 12. Germline CDR1 and CDR2: SGHDN and FVKESK. The CDR3 nucleotides are TGTGCCAGCAGCCAAGGCTACAGGACTAGCGGGAGACTGAGAGAGACCCAGTACTTC. This sequence encodes CASSQGYRTSGRLRETQYF.

This clonotype was picked up a small number of times. J is TRBJ1-2 and V is TRBV20-1; no reliable D call. CDR3 length equals 13 residues. Germline CDR1 reads DFQATT; CDR2 reads SNEGSKA (reference sequence). With 3 bases removed from V and 6 bases from J, the gap between germline ends came to 14 bases. This CDR3 reads CSARAGVLDGYTF. CDR3 bases: TGCAGTGCTAGGGCAGGAGTCCTGGATGGCTACACCTTC.

This clonotype was recorded a few times. The chain carries TRBV19 and TRBJ2-3; D uncertain. Germline values: CDR1 LNHDA, CDR2 SQIVND (reference sequence). Trimming took off 0 bases at V and 6 bases at J, with 7 bases between the two ends. This CDR3 has 13 residues. The CDR3, as DNA: TGTGCCAGTAGTATAGATTATGTGGATACGCAGTATTTT. It codes for CASSIDYVDTQYF.

This chain joins TRBV27 and TRBJ2-1; 14 bases are shared with TRBD2. The CDR3 runs to 17 residues. Germline V CDR1 and CDR2: MNHEY, SMNVEV (reference sequence). V trimming: 4 bases; J trimming: 2 bases; junction bases outside the gene matches: 4. CDR3 nucleotides: TGTGCCAGCAGTTCCAGACTAGCGGGAGGGGCCTACAATGAGCAGTTCTTC. Protein sequence: CASSSRLAGGAYNEQFF.

This clonotype was found many times. The CDR3 region has the DNA TGCGCCAGCAGCTTGGCCGGGGACCGCATGAACACTGAAGCTTTCTTT. Encoded protein: CASSLAGDRMNTEAFF. The V call is TRBV5-1, the J call TRBJ1-1; weak D call: TRBD1 (5 bases). Germline assignment: CDR1 SGHRS and CDR2 YFSETQ. CDR3 length equals 16 residues. Trimming removed 0 bases at V and 0 bases at J, with 12 bases between. Filled out from reference TRBV5-1 and TRBJ1-1, the complete variable domain reads KAGVTQTPRYLIKTRGQQVTLSCSPISGHRSVSWYQQTPGQGLQFLFEYFSETQRNKGNFPGRFSGRQFSNSRSEMNVSTLELGDSALYLCASSLAGDRMNTEAFFGQGTRLTVV.

This clonotype occurred once. A much bigger clone sits one base away, suggesting this may be a read error. CDR3 bases: TGTGCCAGCACACCTTTTCACAGGGAAGACTATGGCTACACCTTC. Translating it yields CASTPFHREDYGYTF. The chain has TRBV2 and TRBJ1-2, with TRBD1 as a possible D gene (6 bases). V lost 7 bases, J lost 3 bases, and 18 bases lay in between. The CDR3 sequence is 15 residues long. Germline lookup yields CDR1 SNHLY and CDR2 FYNNEI.

The table lists this clonotype with many counts. The J gene is TRBJ2-1, the V gene TRBV28; 7 nucleotides line up with TRBD2. The germline CDR1 and CDR2 sequences are MDHEN and SYDVKM. V gave up 2 bases and J gave up 9 bases; unmatched junction bases: 7. This CDR3 is built from 14 residues. CDR3 region: CASSLGLAAPEQFF. The CDR3 DNA sequence: TGTGCCAGCAGTTTAGGTCTAGCGGCCCCTGAGCAGTTCTTC.

This clonotype was observed many times. V and J are TRBV30 and TRBJ1-4; TRBD1 agrees at 8 bases. Germline V gives CDR1 GTSNPN, CDR2 SVGIG (reference sequence). This CDR3 is 15 amino acids long. The J segment lost 8 bases and the V segment lost 0 bases, leaving 8 bases of the junction unmatched. The CDR3 region is CAWSVPQGAWEKLFF. CDR3 coding DNA: TGTGCCTGGAGTGTCCCTCAGGGGGCTTGGGAAAAACTGTTTTTT.

There are many counts of this clonotype. The chain carries TRBV4-1 and TRBJ2-1; TRBD2 matches 11 bases. The CDR3 consists of 16 residues. With 4 bases clipped from V and 7 bases from J, the junction kept 9 bases outside the gene matches. CDR1 and CDR2 (germline): MGHRA, YSYEKL. CDR3 sequence (DNA): TGCGCCAGCAGCCCCCCTGGAGGGACTAGCGGTAATGAGCAGTTCTTC. Translated, it gives CASSPPGGTSGNEQFF.

This rearrangement joins TRBV7-2 to TRBJ2-1; 9 nucleotides agree with TRBD1. Germline V lookup: CDR1 SGHTA, CDR2 FQGNSA. J gave up 8 bases and V 4 bases, and 6 bases lay outside the gene matches. The CDR3 runs 14 residues. As DNA, the CDR3 is TGTGCCAGCAGCTCACCGGGACAGGGATATGAGCAGTTCTTC. Amino acid sequence: CASSSPGQGYEQFF.

The sample holds a few counts of this clonotype. The genes are TRBV3-1 and TRBJ2-4; 7 bases are shared with TRBD2. Trimming removed 8 bases from V and 0 bases from J; junction bases left unmatched: 7. Germline loops: CDR1 LGHDT, CDR2 YNNKEL (reference sequence). This CDR3 has 15 residues. The CDR3 region has the DNA TGTGCCAGCCCGGTGGGCGGGAGAGCCAAAAACATTCAGTACTTC. Residues: CASPVGGRAKNIQYF.

V is TRBV2 and J is TRBJ1-1; D unresolved. Trimming removed 3 bases from V and 4 bases from J, with 6 bases in between. CDR1 is SNHLY, CDR2 FYNNEI, per germline. The CDR3 consists of 12 residues. CDR3 nucleotide sequence: TGTGCCAGCAGTGAGACGGGCACTGAAGCTTTCTTT. Its protein product is CASSETGTEAFF.

This clonotype was detected many times. The V gene is TRBV5-1, the J gene TRBJ1-1; 10 nucleotides agree with TRBD1. V trimming: 4 bases; J trimming: 5 bases; junction bases outside the gene matches: 5. Germline lookup yields CDR1 SGHRS and CDR2 YFSETQ. The CDR3 has 14 residues. The CDR3 sequence: CASSVGQGKTEAFF. Here the CDR3 DNA reads TGCGCCAGCAGCGTGGGACAGGGGAAAACTGAAGCTTTCTTT.

This clonotype was seen a handful of times. This chain connects TRBV6-5 to TRBJ1-1; TRBD1 aligns across 8 bases. CDR1 is MNHEY, CDR2 SVGAGI, per germline. V shed 0 bases, J shed 3 bases, and the junction held 3 bases outside the gene matches. The CDR3 has 15 amino acids. CDR3 protein: CASSYSYRGDTEAFF. The CDR3 DNA follows: TGTGCCAGCAGTTACTCTTACAGGGGGGACACTGAAGCTTTCTTT.

This clonotype came up many times. The rearrangement uses TRBV30 and TRBJ2-1; 12 bases align to TRBD2. This CDR3 comprises 17 residues. The germline V gene has CDR1 GTSNPN and CDR2 SVGIG (reference sequence). V lost 0 bases, J lost 8 bases, and 11 bases stayed unmatched. The CDR3 bases are TGTGCCTGGAGTGTACCCGGACTAGCGGGAAAAGGCGATGAGCAGTTCTTC. Protein sequence: CAWSVPGLAGKGDEQFF.

This clonotype came up many times. The chain has TRBV12-3 or TRBV12-4 and TRBJ2-3; unclear D gene. CDR3 size: 12 residues. Trimming pared 6 bases from V and 7 bases from J, leaving 11 bases between. CDR3 DNA sequence: TGTGCCAGCAGCACTTCCAAGAATACGCAGTATTTT. This encodes CASSTSKNTQYF.

In its sample, this clonotype was seen many times. The CDR3 here is CSARRSYGNTEAFF. In DNA, the CDR3 is TGCAGTGCTAGGCGGTCTTACGGGAACACTGAAGCTTTCTTT. The chain is built from TRBV20-1 and TRBJ1-1; D unclear. This CDR3 has 14 residues. V lost 3 bases and J lost 1, with 12 bases in between. CDR1 DFQATT and CDR2 SNEGSKA come from the germline V gene (reference sequence).

This clonotype was seen many times. The J gene is TRBJ2-1, the V gene TRBV10-2, with 15 bases identical to TRBD2. With V trimmed by 6 bases and J by 9 bases, 3 bases remained unmatched. Germline loops: CDR1 WSHSY, CDR2 SAAADI. The CDR3 has 14 amino acids. This CDR3 reads CASRGLAGGGEQFF. As DNA, the CDR3 is TGCGCCAGCAGGGGACTAGCGGGAGGTGGTGAGCAGTTCTTC.

This chain uses TRBV5-1 with TRBJ2-1; 10 bases match TRBD2. CDR1 and CDR2 from the germline V gene are SGHRS and YFSETQ. The V segment lost 3 bases and the J segment 7 bases; nucleotides outside the gene matches: 13. This CDR3 is 17 amino acids long. This CDR3 reads CASSSNLAGDLRNEQFF. CDR3 coding DNA: TGCGCCAGCAGCTCCAATCTAGCGGGAGATCTTCGGAATGAGCAGTTCTTC.

This clonotype was counted ten times or more. Written as DNA, the CDR3 is TGTGCCAGCCTCCTTGACAGGGGGGGGCAGGAGCAGTACTTC. Translation gives CASLLDRGGQEQYF. The chain links TRBV2 to TRBJ2-7; 9 nucleotides align to TRBD1. J gave up 7 bases and V 8 bases, and 12 bases lay outside the gene matches. The CDR3 is 14 residues long. CDR1 and CDR2 (germline): SNHLY, FYNNEI.

This rearrangement joins TRBV11-2 to TRBJ2-1, with D tentatively TRBD2 (5 bases). Trimming stripped 5 bases from V and 10 bases from J, with 15 bases between. The germline CDR1 and CDR2 sequences are SGHAT and FQNNGV. The CDR3 extends over 13 amino acids. CDR3 bases: TGTGCCAGCAGCGCCTTGGAGCGGCCCGAGCAGTTCTTC. Its protein product is CASSALERPEQFF.

The gene calls are TRBV28 and TRBJ2-3; D gene unclear. The V and J ends lost 3 bases and 0 bases respectively, with 7 bases between them. CDR3 length: 14 amino acids. The V gene's germline CDR1 is MDHEN and CDR2 SYDVKM. CDR3 sequence reads: CASSFPGSTDTQYF. CDR3 DNA: TGTGCCAGCAGTTTCCCCGGAAGCACAGATACGCAGTATTTT.